The clone carrying this T cell receptor beta chain has ten or more counts. What it recognizes is unknown. The data were obtained in a study of molecular identifiers for immune sequencing clone quantification. Looking at the study overall: Replicates partitioned RNA from about 20,000 or 100,000 naive CD8 cells into five parts, sequencing four. General observations from the study: Highly expanded clones may be undercounted when identical TCR molecules share barcodes.

MiXCR was run by TCRdb on the PCR reads, yielding one entry per CDR3 protein. Of about 320,000 distinct CDR3 sequences listed, roughly 24% are singletons. The CDR3 is 12 residues long. V shed 0 bases and J shed 5 bases, with 5 bases lying between them. The V gene's germline CDR1 is LNHNV and CDR2 YYDKDF (reference sequence). Sorting captured naive CD8 T cells as CD8+CD4-CCR7+CD45RA+. The sequencing input was naive CD8+ T cells from blood, with Jurkat cell RNA spiked in. The subset is: FACS-sorted CD8+CD4-CCR7+CD45RA+ naive T cells. The chain carries TRBV15 and TRBJ2-7; D remains unclear. The receptor was isolated from a human donor in good health. Some libraries in this study had Jurkat cell RNA spiked in. This CDR3 is CATSREPDEQYF. In DNA, the CDR3 is TGTGCCACCAGCAGAGAACCGGACGAGCAGTACTTC.